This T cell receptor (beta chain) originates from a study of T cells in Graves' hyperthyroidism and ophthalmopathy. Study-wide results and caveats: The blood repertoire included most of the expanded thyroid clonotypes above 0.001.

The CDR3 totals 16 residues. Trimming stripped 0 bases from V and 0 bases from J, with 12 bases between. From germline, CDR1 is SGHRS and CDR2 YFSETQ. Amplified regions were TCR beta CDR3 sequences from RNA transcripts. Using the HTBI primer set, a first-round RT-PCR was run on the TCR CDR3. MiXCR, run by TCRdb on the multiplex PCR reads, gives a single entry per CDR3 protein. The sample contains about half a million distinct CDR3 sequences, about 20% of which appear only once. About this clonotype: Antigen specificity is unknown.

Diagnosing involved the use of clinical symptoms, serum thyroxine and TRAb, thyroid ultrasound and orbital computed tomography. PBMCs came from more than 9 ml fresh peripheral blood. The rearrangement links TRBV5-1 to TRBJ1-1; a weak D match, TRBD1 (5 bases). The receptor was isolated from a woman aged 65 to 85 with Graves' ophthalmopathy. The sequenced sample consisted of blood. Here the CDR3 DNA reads TGCGCCAGCAGCTTGGCGGGGGGACTCGTGAACACTGAAGCTTTCTTT. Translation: CASSLAGGLVNTEAFF.